Included here is one T cell receptor (beta chain) sequence, with context. Only one count was recorded for this clone. Its cognate antigen has yet to be identified. The sample holds no much larger clone one base away, and base qualities are not on file. The intended sense of this specimen's time point label: cycle 1 day 1 (C1D1), immediately before nivolumab initiation. Every trial patient had relapsed following autologous stem cell transplantation, and prior brentuximab vedotin exposure was what differed among cohorts A, B and C. The trial cohort was composed of roughly 60 patients with relapsed/refractory classical Hodgkin lymphoma, for whom complete response, partial response or progressive disease was recorded as best overall response. In the multi-cohort phase II CheckMate 205 trial, trial patients received single-agent nivolumab. Best overall response was determined by an independent review committee according to the 2007 International Working Group response criteria. Trial PBMCs were collected just before the start of nivolumab (C1D1) and during therapy at cycle 2 day 1 and cycle 4 day 1. Peripheral blood was collected in 8 mL Vacutainer Cell Preparation Tubes, from which PBMCs were isolated by centrifugation and then cryopreserved.

The sample originates from a study of PD-1 blockade in classical Hodgkin lymphoma (dated by TCRdb to 2019 to 2021). Looking at the study overall: Nivolumab dosing was 3 mg/kg intravenously every 2 weeks, continuing until either disease progression or unacceptable toxicity. The study used TCR beta sequencing and CyTOF to define a peripheral blood immune signature of response to PD-1 blockade in classical Hodgkin lymphoma. Study-wide conclusions, independent of this receptor: Baseline TCR diversity was reported to be lower in newly diagnosed patients than in healthy donors and to be lower still in relapsed/refractory patients. Diversity was lower in patients who began nivolumab less than 1 year after ASCT, so these patients were left out of later analyses to avoid confounding by immune reconstitution. Only a single clinical trial cohort was studied, and what caused the repertoire differences, possibly disease activity or prior therapy, remained undefined. A significant rise by C4D1 was seen in CD4+ but not CD8+ TCR diversity (p=0.0027 vs p=0.16), with the rise being most apparent in complete responders (p=0.02). Baseline diversity similar to that of newly diagnosed patients was observed in trial patients achieving complete response, whereas significantly lower diversity was observed in partial responders and progressors.

Genomic DNA was extracted with the Qiagen DNeasy kit from unsorted PBMCs and from negatively selected CD4+ and CD8+ fractions. Amplification of TCR beta CDR3 regions was done by immunoSEQ multiplex PCR with primers that anneal to V and J segments. A synthetic immune receptor repertoire was used to minimize amplification bias, and remaining bias was computationally removed after sequencing. The study's processing was this. Repertoire diversity was quantified as the Shannon entropy index using custom Python scripts. Unsorted, CD4+ and CD8+ repertoires were analyzed separately, except in combined analyses where CD4+ and CD8+ sequences were merged in silico. Clonal expansion was defined as a frequency increase of at least 2-fold after treatment compared with C1D1, and clones undetected at baseline were assigned a pseudocount of 0.5. Clones with 0 or 1 copy at C1D1 were defined as singleton clones, while clones with 2 or more copies were defined as non-singleton clones. Clones expanded in unsorted samples were annotated as CD4+, CD8+ or unknown by matching protein sequences in sorted samples from the same patient. Diversity changes from C1D1 to C4D1 were tested in paired samples using Wilcoxon tests. TCRdb's version of the immuneACCESS table is confined to in-frame rearrangements and falls short of the full clone set. An unresolved V gene accounts for under half of the shortfall where checked; the remainder is of unknown origin. That table gives V, J and clone size, and the DNA gave D and trimming. The sample table contains 11,000 to 15,000 clones; only one count was recorded for 83% of them. The ten largest make up around 20% of the sample.

Between the V and J ends, shortened by 3 bases and 4 bases respectively, the junction contains 9 bases. For CDR1 and CDR2, the germline V gene lists MGHRA and YSYEKL. The CDR3 measures 13 amino acids from cysteine to phenylalanine. The retained sequence is limited to the CDR3, 39 bases, with the frame set at the first base. The chain is made from TRBV4-1 and TRBJ1-2, with the D gene uncertain. The source of this sequence is a human donor with classical Hodgkin lymphoma. The sequences come from peripheral blood mononuclear cells (PBMCs), collected at baseline. CDR3 protein: CASSHRKTYGYTF. The nucleotide sequence is TGCGCCAGCAGCCACCGAAAGACCTATGGCTACACCTTC.